This T cell receptor beta chain was obtained from a study of OX40 agonist ivuxolimab in advanced cancers. For the study at large: Every 2 weeks, patients received ivuxolimab intravenously, dosed at 0.01 to 10 mg/kg. A diagnosis of hepatocellular carcinoma, melanoma, renal cell or head and neck cancer was present in dose-escalation patients. Study-wide results and limits: Doses of 0.1 to 3.0 mg/kg were accompanied by clonal expansion of CD4+ and CD8+ blood T cells by week 6.

About this clone itself: Its antigen remains unidentified.

Repertoires were generated with immunoSEQ multiplex PCR, while TCRdb's copy carries only in-frame clones and drops some. The sample has 11,000 or so clones; roughly 78% are singletons. Trimming shortened V by 4 bases and J by 6 bases, and 15 bases separated the two germline ends. The germline gives CDR1 SGHVS, CDR2 FQNEAQ. There are 14 residues in the CDR3. This sequence originates from an adult with an advanced solid tumor such as melanoma, head and neck, liver or kidney cancer. The sequences come from CD4+ or CD8+ T cells sorted from blood, collected in a trial of the OX40 agonist ivuxolimab. The rearrangement links TRBV7-8 to TRBJ1-2, with unresolved D. The CDR3 DNA sequence: TGTGCCAGCAGCTCCAAGGGAGTTCTCCATGGCTACACCTTC. It translates to CASSSKGVLHGYTF. Complete variable domain (other parts from reference TRBV7-8 and TRBJ1-2): GAGVSQSPRYKVAKRGQDVALRCDPISGHVSLFWYQQALGQGPEFLTYFQNEAQLDKSGLPSDRFFAERPEGSVSTLKIQRTQQEDSAVYLCASSSKGVLHGYTFGSGTRLTVV.